These 24 T cell receptor beta chains were sequenced from one sample in a study of shared clonotypes between healthy human individuals. Sequencing used immunoSEQ multiplex PCR; TCRdb keeps in-frame clones, though not all of them. This sample has about 2,200,000 clones, with about 93% found just once. CD8 cells regarded as naive lacked CD45RO, were positively chosen for CCR7, and omitted terminally differentiated effector memory CD45RA+ cells. The sample comprised naive CD8+ T cells from PBMCs. All receptors come from a man in his late teens or twenties in good health. Some clones in this sample may be carry-over from other donors' samples.

This clone was seen once. The gene calls are TRBV28 and TRBJ1-5; D is ambiguous. This CDR3 is built from 13 residues. CDR1 MDHEN and CDR2 SYDVKM come from the germline V gene. V was shortened by 2 bases and J by 4 bases, with 6 bases between the two germline ends. The CDR3: CASSLQMNQPQHF. As DNA, the CDR3 is TGTGCCAGCAGTTTACAGATGAATCAGCCCCAGCATTTT.

V gene TRBV6-1 combines with J gene TRBJ2-7; 11 nucleotides agree with TRBD1. This CDR3 is 15 amino acids long. Germline V gene sequence: CDR1 MNHNS, CDR2 SASEGT. The J segment lost 4 bases and the V segment lost 2 bases, leaving 4 bases of the junction unmatched. CDR3 region: CASSEMDRGPYEQYF. CDR3 bases: TGTGCCAGCAGTGAAATGGACAGGGGGCCGTACGAGCAGTACTTC.

CDR3 residues: CASSPTLPGGNTIYF. The CDR3 DNA is TGTGCCAGCAGCCCGACACTGCCCGGCGGAAACACCATATATTTT. V usage is TRBV6-1 and J usage is TRBJ1-3; D uncertain. This CDR3 contains 15 residues. V was cut by 6 bases and J by 4 bases, with 16 bases left in between. From germline, CDR1 is MNHNS and CDR2 SASEGT.

As to this clone: In the same sample, other DNA sequences code for this CDR3. The CDR3 region is CASSFAGMNTEAFF. CDR3 nucleotide sequence: TGTGCCAGCAGTTTCGCCGGCATGAACACTGAAGCTTTCTTT. The V and J genes are TRBV28 and TRBJ1-1; no reliable D call. This CDR3 is 14 amino acids long. V gave up 3 bases and J gave up 0 bases, with 8 bases separating them. CDR1 MDHEN and CDR2 SYDVKM come from the germline V gene.

This chain joins TRBV13 and TRBJ1-2; maybe TRBD1 (6 bases). The CDR3 consists of 14 residues. V shed 5 bases and J shed 4 bases, with 14 bases lying between them. Germline V gene sequence: CDR1 PRHDT, CDR2 FYEKMQ (reference sequence). CDR3 sequence: CASSANRGLYGYTF. The CDR3 region has the DNA TGTGCCAGCAGCGCGAACCGGGGGCTCTATGGCTACACCTTC. Full variable domain (rest looked up from reference TRBV13 and TRBJ1-2): AAGVIQSPRHLIKEKRETATLKCYPIPRHDTVYWYQQGPGQDPQFLISFYEKMQSDKGSIPDRFSAQQFSDYHSELNMSSLELGDSALYFCASSANRGLYGYTFGSGTRLTVV.

The V and J genes are TRBV5-6 and TRBJ2-7; no clear D gene. V lost 3 bases and J lost 0, with 13 bases in between. Germline CDR1 is SGHDT and CDR2 is YYEEEE. This CDR3 comprises 15 residues. The CDR3, as DNA: TGTGCCAGCAGCTCGCTAACGGTGAGCTCCTACGAGCAGTACTTC. This encodes CASSSLTVSSYEQYF. The whole variable domain, remainder taken from reference TRBV5-6 and TRBJ2-7, is DAGVTQSPTHLIKTRGQQVTLRCSPKSGHDTVSWYQQALGQGPQFIFQYYEEEERQRGNFPDRFSGHQFPNYSSELNVNALLLGDSALYLCASSSLTVSSYEQYFGPGTRLTVT.

Comment on this clone: The identical CDR3 is also encoded by other nucleotide sequences in the sample. The CDR3, as DNA: TGTGCCAGCAGTCAAAGGACCGGGGAGCTGTTTTTT. Its translation: CASSQRTGELFF. This chain connects TRBV6-5 to TRBJ2-2; D not resolved. Germline V gene lookup returns CDR1 MNHEY and CDR2 SVGAGI. This CDR3 region has 12 residues. Between the trimmed V and J ends, which lost 5 bases and 5 bases, there was a span of 6 bases.

The rearrangement uses TRBV7-2 and TRBJ2-7, with TRBD2 identical over 11 bases. Germline V gives CDR1 SGHTA, CDR2 FQGNSA. Unmatched junction bases numbered 6, after V lost 5 bases and J lost 3 bases. This CDR3 region has 15 residues. CDR3: CASSGRTSGFYEQYF. Here the CDR3 DNA reads TGTGCCAGCAGCGGTCGGACTAGCGGGTTCTACGAGCAGTACTTC. The full variable domain, in which reference TRBV7-2 and TRBJ2-7 provide the parts outside the CDR3, is GAGVSQSPSNKVTEKGKDVELRCDPISGHTALYWYRQSLGQGLEFLIYFQGNSAPDKSGLPSDRFSAERTGGSVSTLTIQRTQQEDSAVYLCASSGRTSGFYEQYFGPGTRLTVT.

The chain uses TRBV11-2 and TRBJ2-7, with TRBD1 matching over 7 bases. V shed 3 bases, J shed 5 bases, and the junction held 7 bases outside the gene matches. The CDR3 extends over 14 amino acids. Germline loops: CDR1 SGHAT, CDR2 FQNNGV. This CDR3 is CASSFSQQGNEQYF. CDR3 sequence (DNA): TGTGCCAGCAGCTTTTCTCAACAGGGGAACGAGCAGTACTTC.

This clone has a handful of counts. This chain joins TRBV5-1 and TRBJ1-1, with 7 bases fitting TRBD1. The germline V gene has CDR1 SGHRS and CDR2 YFSETQ. V lost 0 bases and J lost 10; bases outside the gene matches: 0. The CDR3 consists of 11 residues. CDR3 nucleotides: TGCGCCAGCAGCTTGGGGGACAGAGCTTTCTTT. Translated: CASSLGDRAFF.

The V and J genes are TRBV2 and TRBJ2-7, with D hard to call. V was pared by 3 bases and J by 1 base, with 7 bases between. The CDR3 is 13 amino acids. Germline CDR1 and CDR2: SNHLY and FYNNEI. This chain's CDR3 is CASSEHGSYEQYF. The CDR3 DNA is TGTGCCAGCAGTGAGCACGGGTCCTACGAGCAGTACTTC.

The chain is built from TRBV10-3 and TRBJ1-1; the D gene is possibly TRBD1 (5 bases). Trimming took off 2 bases at V and 4 bases at J, with 14 bases between the two ends. This CDR3 is 15 amino acids long. Per germline, CDR1 ENHRY and CDR2 SYGVKD. The CDR3 reads CAISEGTLRGTEAFF. The CDR3 bases are TGTGCCATCAGTGAGGGGACTCTTAGGGGCACTGAAGCTTTCTTT.

This clone was seen a single time. The chain employs TRBV7-3 and TRBJ2-3; 11 positions match TRBD2. The germline CDR1 and CDR2 sequences are SGHTA and FQGTGA. The CDR3 is 17 residues long. Germline trimming cut 5 bases from V and 2 bases from J; bases unmatched to any gene: 9. Here the CDR3 DNA reads TGTGCCAGCAGCCCCGGGAAGGGACTAGCGGACACAGATACGCAGTATTTT. Residues: CASSPGKGLADTDTQYF.

The chain is built from TRBV30 and TRBJ1-4, with 9 bases matching TRBD1. The germline CDR1 and CDR2 sequences are GTSNPN and SVGIG (reference sequence). The CDR3 has 15 amino acids. V lost 3 bases and J lost 7; bases outside the gene matches: 9. CDR3 sequence reads: CAWRYGQGRSEKLFF. In DNA form, the CDR3 reads TGTGCCTGGAGGTACGGACAGGGGCGTAGTGAAAAACTGTTTTTT.

The gene calls are TRBV7-9 and TRBJ2-5, with 9 bases lining up with TRBD1. Losses at the gene ends were 3 bases for V and 5 bases for J; bases not matched to a gene: 10. Germline CDR1 and CDR2: SEHNR and FQNEAQ (reference sequence). The CDR3 covers 16 residues. CDR3 DNA: TGTGCCAGCAGCTTGAGACAGGGGGTCGTAGGGGAGACCCAGTACTTC. This encodes CASSLRQGVVGETQYF.

The rearrangement joins TRBV27 to TRBJ2-7; TRBD1 agrees at 10 bases. The CDR3 has 14 residues. Per germline, CDR1 MNHEY and CDR2 SMNVEV (reference sequence). Trimming removed 4 bases from V and 4 bases from J; junction bases left unmatched: 4. The CDR3 nucleotides read TGTGCCAGCAGTTCCCTGGACAGGGGGTACGAGCAGTACTTC. Protein sequence: CASSSLDRGYEQYF.

The chain links TRBV11-2 to TRBJ2-6; D remains ambiguous. Germline V CDR1 and CDR2: SGHAT, FQNNGV. Trimming took 2 bases from V and 0 from J, leaving 5 bases between them. This CDR3 comprises 15 residues. The DNA for the CDR3 is TGTGCCAGCAGCTTAAGGAGCTCTGGGGCCAACGTCCTGACTTTC. Translation gives CASSLRSSGANVLTF.

The chain recombines TRBV7-8 with TRBJ2-5; 10 bases line up with TRBD2. V shed 5 bases and J 5 bases; nucleotides not matched to a gene: 5. Germline V gene data show CDR1 as SGHVS and CDR2 as FQNEAQ. The CDR3 is 14 amino acids. In nucleotides, the CDR3 is TGTGCCAGCAGCGCAGCGGGAGGGCACGAGACCCAGTACTTC. It codes for CASSAAGGHETQYF. Full variable domain (remainder filled in from reference TRBV7-8 and TRBJ2-5): GAGVSQSPRYKVAKRGQDVALRCDPISGHVSLFWYQQALGQGPEFLTYFQNEAQLDKSGLPSDRFFAERPEGSVSTLKIQRTQQEDSAVYLCASSAAGGHETQYFGPGTRLLVL.

The chain recombines TRBV6-5 with TRBJ1-5; no firm D call. This CDR3 has 14 residues. From germline, CDR1 is MNHEY and CDR2 SVGAGI. Trimming took off 6 bases at V and 0 bases at J, with 9 bases between the two ends. The CDR3 loop reads CASRPSPSNQPQHF. DNA of the CDR3: TGTGCCAGCAGACCTTCCCCTAGCAATCAGCCCCAGCATTTT.

CDR3 sequence reads: CASLPGCCASGRTSYEQYF. For the CDR3, the DNA is TGCGCCAGCCTCCCCGGGTGTTGTGCTAGCGGGAGGACCTCCTACGAGCAGTACTTC. J is TRBJ2-7 and V is TRBV10-1; TRBD2 matches 11 bases. The CDR3 covers 19 residues. Germline CDR1 and CDR2: WNHNN and SYGVQD (reference sequence). The ends lost 8 bases at V and 0 bases at J; junction bases unmatched: 18.

V gene TRBV2 combines with J gene TRBJ2-1; no clear D. V was cut by 5 bases and J by 4 bases, with 6 bases left in between. Looked up from germline, CDR1 is SNHLY and CDR2 is FYNNEI. The CDR3 runs 12 residues. The CDR3 reads CASSRLYNEQFF. CDR3 in DNA: TGTGCCAGCAGTAGACTTTACAATGAGCAGTTCTTC.

The chain joins TRBV27 to TRBJ1-2, with 7 positions matching TRBD1. CDR1 is MNHEY, CDR2 SMNVEV, per germline (reference sequence). J lost 4 bases, V lost 5 bases, and 13 bases had no gene match. This CDR3 is 16 amino acids long. Written as DNA, the CDR3 is TGTGCCAGCAGTAACCTGAGGGGGCCCCCGGTCTATGGCTACACCTTC. Translated: CASSNLRGPPVYGYTF.

This clone came up once. The same CDR3 can be traced to other DNA sequences in this sample. The rearrangement joins TRBV27 to TRBJ2-7, with D possibly being TRBD1 (6 bases). Germline lookup yields CDR1 MNHEY and CDR2 SMNVEV (reference sequence). The V end was cut by 8 bases, the J end by 2 bases, with 13 bases between. This CDR3 contains 13 residues. CDR3: CASGLGQTYEQYF. Here the CDR3 DNA reads TGTGCCAGCGGACTCGGACAGACCTACGAGCAGTACTTC.

This clone was seen more than once but under ten times. V usage is TRBV7-9 and J usage is TRBJ2-5, with a weak D call TRBD2 (6 bases). Germline V lookup: CDR1 SEHNR, CDR2 FQNEAQ (reference sequence). The CDR3 is made up of 14 amino acids. Trimming left V 5 bases short and J 5 bases short, with 15 bases between. The CDR3 spells CASSPRRGGETQYF. CDR3 in DNA: TGTGCCAGCAGCCCCCGTCGGGGAGGCGAGACCCAGTACTTC.